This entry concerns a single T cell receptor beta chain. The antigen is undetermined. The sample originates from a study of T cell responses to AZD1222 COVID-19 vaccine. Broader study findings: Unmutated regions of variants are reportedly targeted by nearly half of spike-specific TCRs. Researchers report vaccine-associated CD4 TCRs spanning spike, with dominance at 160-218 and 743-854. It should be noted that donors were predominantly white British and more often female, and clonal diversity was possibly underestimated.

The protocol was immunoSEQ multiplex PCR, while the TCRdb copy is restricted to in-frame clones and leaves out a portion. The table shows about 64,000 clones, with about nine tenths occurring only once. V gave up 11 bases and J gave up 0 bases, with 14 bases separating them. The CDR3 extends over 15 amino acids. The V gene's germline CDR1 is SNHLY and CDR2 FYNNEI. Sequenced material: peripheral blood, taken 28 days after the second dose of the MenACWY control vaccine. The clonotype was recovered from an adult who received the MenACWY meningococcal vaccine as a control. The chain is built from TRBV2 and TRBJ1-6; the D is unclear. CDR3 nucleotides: TGTGCCGGCGGGTCGGAGAGCTCCTATAATTCACCCCTCCACTTT. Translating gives CAGGSESSYNSPLHF.